Listed below are T cell receptor beta chains from one sample, sequenced in a study of shared clonotypes between healthy human individuals. Libraries were prepared by immunoSEQ multiplex PCR; TCRdb keeps only in-frame clonotypes and omits some of them. Of a few million clones listed, over 85% are singletons. Sequencing used naive CD4+ T cells from PBMCs. These TCRs come from a man younger than 35 in good health. Some clones in this sample may be carry-over from other donors' samples. CDR3s include the opening cysteine and the closing phenylalanine or tryptophan. Each record gives: V gene, CDR3 length, J gene, D gene, clone size, CDR3 DNA, CDR3 protein. A D gene is named only where the DNA matches it firmly. Where a row states a size, it is once, few, many or the class of an expanded clone; other rows omit it.

>TRBV28|14|TRBJ1-2|NA|NA
TGTGCCAGCAGGCTACAGGGTTTGGACTATGGCTACACCTTC
CASRLQGLDYGYTF
>TRBV6-5|12|TRBJ1-4|NA|once
TGTGCCAGCAGTAGGGGTGCTGAAAAACTGTTTTTT
CASSRGAEKLFF
>TRBV6-1|12|TRBJ2-1|NA|NA
TGTGCCAGCAAGTCGAGGGGGGATGAGCAGTTCTTC
CASKSRGDEQFF
>TRBV6-1|15|TRBJ1-4|TRBD1|NA
TGTGCCAGCAGTGAATTGACAGGGGTTGGCGAAAAACTGTTTTTT
CASSELTGVGEKLFF
>TRBV5-1|15|TRBJ1-1|TRBD1|NA
TGCGCCAGCAGCTTGGTTGCAGGGGGTATAACTGAAGCTTTCTTT
CASSLVAGGITEAFF
>TRBV9|18|TRBJ2-7|NA|NA
TGTGCCAGCAGCGTAGGACCCCCCGGGACCTTAAACTCCTACGAGCAGTACTTC
CASSVGPPGTLNSYEQYF
>TRBV7-9|14|TRBJ2-6|NA|NA
TGTGCCAGCAGCCCGATAGCTGGGGCCAACGTCCTGACTTTC
CASSPIAGANVLTF
>TRBV28|18|TRBJ2-3|TRBD1|NA
TGTGCCAGCAGTTTCGTCGCGACCGGGACAGGGCTGGGAGATACGCAGTATTTT
CASSFVATGTGLGDTQYF
>TRBV7-9|12|TRBJ1-2|NA|NA
TGTGCCAGCAGCTTAGAAAGCTATGGCTACACCTTC
CASSLESYGYTF
>TRBV30|11|TRBJ2-2|NA|NA
TGTGCCTGGAGTGTCCCCGGGGAGCTGTTTTTT
CAWSVPGELFF
>TRBV4-1|16|TRBJ2-7|TRBD2|NA
TGCGCCAGCAGCCAAGAAGGAGGGACTAAAGCCTACGAGCAGTACTTC
CASSQEGGTKAYEQYF
>TRBV29-1|14|TRBJ2-1|NA|NA
TGCAGCGGAGTAGATAGTAAAGTTTACAATGAGCAGTTCTTC
CSGVDSKVYNEQFF
>TRBV7-3|14|TRBJ1-2|NA|NA
TGTGCCAGCAGCCCGGGGCCCACGACGGATGGCTACACCTTC
CASSPGPTTDGYTF
>TRBV5-1|14|TRBJ2-3|NA|NA
TGCGCCAGCAGCTTGGAAGTGACCACAGATACGCAGTATTTT
CASSLEVTTDTQYF
>TRBV6-1|15|TRBJ1-3|TRBD1|NA
TGTGCCAGCAGACAGGGGGATAGCTCTGGAAACACCATATATTTT
CASRQGDSSGNTIYF
>TRBV6-5|14|TRBJ1-1|NA|NA
TGTGCCAGCAGTTCGGGTGGGGGATACACTGAAGCTTTCTTT
CASSSGGGYTEAFF
>TRBV9|12|TRBJ2-2|NA|once
TGTGCCAGCAGCCCCATGGCCGGGGAGCTGTTTTTT
CASSPMAGELFF
>TRBV11-2|14|TRBJ2-3|NA|NA
TGTGCCAGCAGCTATACGATTAGCGGAGGGGCCCAGTATTTT
CASSYTISGGAQYF
>TRBV29-1|12|TRBJ2-7|NA|NA
TGCAGCGTTTCACAGGAGACCTACGAGCAGTACTTC
CSVSQETYEQYF
>TRBV28|23|TRBJ2-7|TRBD2|NA
TGTGCCAGCAGTTTCAAAGGACGGGAGGGCCGCCCAACCTACAGGTTGACCGCCTACGAGCAGTACTTC
CASSFKGREGRPTYRLTAYEQYF
>TRBV19|13|TRBJ1-5|NA|NA
TGTGCCAGTAGTCTAACTTCAGATCAGCCCCAGCATTTT
CASSLTSDQPQHF
>TRBV29-1|12|TRBJ1-2|NA|NA
TGCAGCGTTGAAAGCCAGAACTATGGCTACACCTTC
CSVESQNYGYTF
>TRBV6-6|15|TRBJ1-2|NA|NA
TGTGCCAGCAGTTACTCGGCAGGGTGGGACTATGGCTACACCTTC
CASSYSAGWDYGYTF
>TRBV5-1|14|TRBJ2-2|NA|NA
TGCGCCAGCAGCTTGGCTGGGGGAGCCGGGGAGCTGTTTTTT
CASSLAGGAGELFF
>TRBV29-1|15|TRBJ2-2|NA|NA
TGCAGCGTTGAGGCCGGTCGGGGTAACACCGGGGAGCTGTTTTTT
CSVEAGRGNTGELFF
>TRBV30|16|TRBJ2-6|NA|NA
TGTGCCTGGAGTTCTAAGCGGTACTCTGGGGCCAACGTCCTGACTTTC
CAWSSKRYSGANVLTF
>TRBV5-1|15|TRBJ2-1|TRBD2|NA
TGCGCCAGCAGCTTGTTGCCCAGCGGGAGTGTTGAGCAGTTCTTC
CASSLLPSGSVEQFF
>TRBV6-5|15|TRBJ2-2|NA|once
TGTGCCAGCAGCCGGGACATCGCGAACACCGGGGAGCTGTTTTTT
CASSRDIANTGELFF
>TRBV28|16|TRBJ2-7|NA|NA
TGTGCCAGCAGTTCCCCCGGCCTCAGGGGAGGCTACGAGCAGTACTTC
CASSSPGLRGGYEQYF
>TRBV28|15|TRBJ2-1|TRBD2|NA
TGTGCCAGCAGTTTATCTAGCGGGGACCACAATGAGCAGTTCTTC
CASSLSSGDHNEQFF
>TRBV5-1|15|TRBJ2-1|TRBD2|NA
TGCGCCAGCAGCCCCCTAGCGGGAACCTACAATGAGCAGTTCTTC
CASSPLAGTYNEQFF
>TRBV5-1|12|TRBJ2-7|NA|NA
TGCGCCAGCAGCTCACCTGCCTACGAGCAGTACTTC
CASSSPAYEQYF
>TRBV5-1|16|TRBJ2-2|NA|NA
TGCGCCAGCAGCTTGGAACAGGGACGGAGCACCGGGGAGCTGTTTTTT
CASSLEQGRSTGELFF
>TRBV6-1|15|TRBJ2-7|NA|NA
TGTGCCAGCACCCCACAGGGGGGGAGGAATTACGAGCAGTACTTC
CASTPQGGRNYEQYF
>TRBV12-5|13|TRBJ2-3|NA|NA
TGTGCTAGTGGTCTTCTTGGGTCAGATACGCAGTATTTT
CASGLLGSDTQYF
>TRBV5-1|15|TRBJ1-1|TRBD1|once
TGCGCCAGCAGCTCCGGACAGGGAACGGTATCTGAAGCTTTCTTT
CASSSGQGTVSEAFF
>TRBV5-1|13|TRBJ2-3|NA|NA
TGTGCCAGCAGCCAGTTGGGGGGCGATACGCAGTATTTT
CASSQLGGDTQYF
>TRBV29-1|13|TRBJ1-2|TRBD1|NA
TGCAGCGTCCTCTCGGGACAGGGGTATGGCTACACCTTC
CSVLSGQGYGYTF
>TRBV9|17|TRBJ1-4|NA|NA
TGTGCCAGCAGCGCTCCGAGCCGGAGGACCGAACGAGAAAAACTGTTTTTT
CASSAPSRRTEREKLFF
>TRBV12-5|14|TRBJ2-3|TRBD1|NA
TGTGCTAGTGGTCCCGGACAGGGAAGAGATACGCAGTATTTT
CASGPGQGRDTQYF
>TRBV19|17|TRBJ1-5|TRBD1|NA
TGTGCCAGTAGTATAATCCGGAGACAGGGGGCTTGGCAGCCCCAGCATTTT
CASSIIRRQGAWQPQHF
>TRBV11-2|14|TRBJ1-2|NA|NA
TGTGCCAGCAGCCTCGCCGGGCCCCGAACGGGCTACACCTTC
CASSLAGPRTGYTF
>TRBV5-1|15|TRBJ2-5|NA|NA
TGCGCCAGCAGCTCTACAGGGACTATCCAAGAGACCCAGTACTTC
CASSSTGTIQETQYF
>TRBV10-1|13|TRBJ2-2|NA|NA
TGCGCCAGCAGTAGGGAGAACACCGGGGAGCTGTTTTTT
CASSRENTGELFF
>TRBV29-1|13|TRBJ1-1|NA|NA
TGCAGCGTTGAACCGCTGGCGAACACTGAAGCTTTCTTT
CSVEPLANTEAFF
>TRBV5-5|17|TRBJ2-6|NA|NA
TGTGCCAGCAGCTCACCGGGACTGAGCTCTGGGGCCAACGTCCTGACTTTC
CASSSPGLSSGANVLTF